This TCR beta chain is drawn from a study of blood T cell repertoires in COVID-19. As for the study in general: From T cells, B-cell-depleted T cells, or PBMCs came the material, which was cDNA or gDNA.

TCRdb's copy holds only in-frame clones and misses some; the assay was immunoSEQ multiplex PCR. There are 250,000 to 350,000 clones in the sample; around 90% occur only once, and about 1.7% lies in the top ten. This clone was observed a handful of times. The junction had 7 bases not matched to a gene; V was cut back by 0 bases and J by 7 bases. Germline V gives CDR1 SGHTS, CDR2 YDEGEE. The CDR3 covers 15 residues. Sequencing was done on a sample of PBMCs or T cells enriched from blood (not recorded which). The chain uses TRBV5-8 and TRBJ1-5, with 7 positions matching TRBD1. The sequence came from a young woman with acute COVID-19. The CDR3 spells CASSLGQGGYQPQHF. DNA of the CDR3: TGTGCCAGCAGCTTGGGACAGGGAGGTTACCAGCCCCAGCATTTT.